These 21 T cell receptor beta chains share one sample of origin, sequenced in a study of blood T cell repertoires in COVID-19. TCRdb's copy holds only in-frame clones and misses some; the assay was immunoSEQ multiplex PCR. The sample has hundreds of thousands of clones, roughly 89% seen once; the top ten hold less than 9.5%. Specimen: peripheral blood. The receptors come from a woman in her 50s with COVID-19, enrolled during active disease.

This chain joins TRBV19 and TRBJ1-2; 7 bases line up with TRBD1. V lost 4 bases, J lost 4 bases, and 6 bases stayed unmatched. This CDR3 is 14 amino acids long. Germline lookup yields CDR1 LNHDA and CDR2 SQIVND (reference sequence). The CDR3, as DNA: TGTGCCAGTAGTACCGCCGGGACAGCCTATGGCTACACCTTC. Its translation: CASSTAGTAYGYTF.

This clone was observed a handful of times. The chain joins TRBV7-8 to TRBJ1-1; D remains ambiguous. The V end lost 6 bases, the J end lost 2 bases, and 10 bases lay between the germline ends. Germline CDR1 and CDR2: SGHVS and FQNEAQ. The CDR3 spans 13 residues. CDR3 bases: TGTGCCAGCAGGCCACATGAAAACACTGAAGCTTTCTTT. This gives the protein CASRPHENTEAFF.

The rearrangement joins TRBV2 to TRBJ2-1, with D possibly matching TRBD2 (6 bases). This CDR3 contains 12 residues. Trimming took off 7 bases at V and 5 bases at J, with 9 bases between the two ends. CDR1 SNHLY and CDR2 FYNNEI come from the germline V gene. CDR3 nucleotides: TGTGCCAGCACCGGGGGAAACAATGAGCAGTTCTTC. Translated: CASTGGNNEQFF.

The chain couples TRBV7-9 to TRBJ2-1; D is unresolved. Germline CDR1 reads SEHNR; CDR2 reads FQNEAQ (reference sequence). The ends were cut back, 1 base at V and 10 bases at J, with 14 bases in the middle. CDR3 size: 14 residues. The CDR3 DNA follows: TGTGCCAGCAGCTTAGACGGTGACCTGAGGGAGCAGTTCTTC. This codes for CASSLDGDLREQFF.

In DNA form, the CDR3 reads TGTGCCAGTAGTAGATCCGGGACAGGGGTTGGCGGGGAGCTGTTTTTT. Its protein product is CASSRSGTGVGGELFF. The chain uses TRBV19 and TRBJ2-2, with TRBD1 matching 10 bases. The V gene's germline CDR1 is LNHDA and CDR2 SQIVND (reference sequence). Trimming at V came to 4 bases and at J to 7 bases, leaving 9 bases not matched to a gene. The CDR3 is made up of 16 amino acids. The full variable domain, its missing parts supplied by reference TRBV19 and TRBJ2-2, is DGGITQSPKYLFRKEGQNVTLSCEQNLNHDAMYWYRQDPGQGLRLIYYSQIVNDFQKGDIAEGYSVSREKKESFPLTVTSAQKNPTAFYLCASSRSGTGVGGELFFGEGSRLTVL.

V and J are TRBV30 and TRBJ1-5, with D possibly TRBD1 on 5 matching bases. The CDR3 runs to 13 residues. Per germline, CDR1 GTSNPN and CDR2 SVGIG (reference sequence). Trimming took off 5 bases at V and 3 bases at J, with 11 bases between the two ends. The CDR3 here is CAWGAGYNQPQHF. In nucleotides, the CDR3 is TGTGCCTGGGGGGCGGGGTACAATCAGCCCCAGCATTTT. The full variable domain, rest sourced from reference TRBV30 and TRBJ1-5, is SQTIHQWPATLVQPVGSPLSLECTVEGTSNPNLYWYRQAAGRGLQLLFYSVGIGQISSEVPQNLSASRPQDRQFILSSKKLLLSDSGFYLCAWGAGYNQPQHFGDGTRLSIL.

V usage is TRBV11-3 and J usage is TRBJ1-1; D gene unclear. The CDR3 has 19 residues. With 2 bases removed from V and 4 bases from J, the gap between germline ends came to 26 bases. Germline values: CDR1 SGHNT, CDR2 YENEEA. The CDR3 loop reads CASSLRVGGVSRLVTEAFF. The CDR3 DNA reads as TGTGCCAGCAGCTTACGAGTGGGCGGGGTATCAAGATTGGTCACTGAAGCTTTCTTT.

This chain's CDR3 is CASSFQIYNEQFF. The CDR3 coding sequence is TGTGCCAGCAGTTTCCAGATATACAATGAGCAGTTCTTC. J is TRBJ2-1 and V is TRBV12-3 or TRBV12-4; no reliable D call. The V end was cut by 3 bases, the J end by 4 bases, with 7 bases between. This CDR3 is built from 13 residues.

This clone was counted only a few times. The chain joins TRBV28 to TRBJ2-1, with 7 bases fitting TRBD2. Germline CDR1 is MDHEN and CDR2 is SYDVKM. CDR3 size: 12 residues. Losses at the gene ends were 6 bases for V and 8 bases for J; bases not matched to a gene: 4. CDR3 nucleotide sequence: TGTGCCAGCAGCCTGGGGAGGGATGAGCAGTTCTTC. Its protein product is CASSLGRDEQFF. Based on the CDR3 plus reference TRBV28 and TRBJ2-1, the full variable domain is DVKVTQSSRYLVKRTGEKVFLECVQDMDHENMFWYRQDPGLGLRLIYFSYDVKMKEKGDIPEGYSVSREKKERFSLILESASTNQTSMYLCASSLGRDEQFFGPGTRLTVL.

The V gene is TRBV28, the J gene TRBJ1-2; TRBD1 agrees at 7 bases. In germline, CDR1 is MDHEN, CDR2 SYDVKM. Trimming cost V 4 bases and J 4 bases; bases outside gene matches: 12. The CDR3 spans 16 residues. The CDR3 protein is CASSSLGGPTFYGYTF. For the CDR3, the DNA is TGTGCCAGCAGTTCGCTAGGGGGCCCGACCTTCTATGGCTACACCTTC.

This rearrangement joins TRBV18 to TRBJ2-2; D is unclear. Per the germline V gene, CDR1 is KGHSH and CDR2 is LQKENI. Trimming stripped 0 bases from V and 4 bases from J, with 6 bases between. This CDR3 has 14 residues. The CDR3 is CASSPPRVTGELFF. The CDR3 DNA is TGTGCCAGCTCACCACCCCGCGTCACCGGGGAGCTGTTTTTT.

V usage is TRBV3-1 (or the pseudogene TRBV3-2) and J usage is TRBJ1-1, with 7 bases identical to TRBD1. Unmatched junction bases numbered 8, after V lost 4 bases and J lost 3 bases. This CDR3 comprises 15 residues. The V gene's germline CDR1 is LGHDT and CDR2 YNNKEL (reference sequence). The CDR3 DNA reads TGTGCCAGCAGCCCACTTCCCGGGACAGACACTGAAGCTTTCTTT. Its translation is CASSPLPGTDTEAFF.

This clone appeared a few times. Other DNA sequences from this sample encode an identical CDR3 as well. V is TRBV27 and J is TRBJ1-5; tentatively, D is TRBD1 (5 bases). Trimming stripped 2 bases from V and 2 bases from J, with 10 bases between. This CDR3 is 15 amino acids long. The germline V gene encodes CDR1 MNHEY and CDR2 SMNVEV (reference sequence). The CDR3 DNA reads as TGTGCCAGCAGTTTAGCAGGGCTTGGCAATCAGCCCCAGCATTTT. Residues: CASSLAGLGNQPQHF.

V is TRBV3-1 (or the pseudogene TRBV3-2) and J is TRBJ2-7; D uncertain. V was cut by 4 bases and J by 3 bases, with 10 bases left in between. Looked up from germline, CDR1 is LGHDT and CDR2 is YNNKEL (reference sequence). This CDR3 region has 13 residues. Here the CDR3 DNA reads TGTGCCAGCAGCCTTTTCCGAGGCTACGAGCAGTACTTC. It specifies CASSLFRGYEQYF.

V and J are TRBV5-1 and TRBJ1-5; D is possibly TRBD1 (6 bases). There are 17 residues in the CDR3. Per the germline V gene, CDR1 is SGHRS and CDR2 is YFSETQ. Trimming removed 3 bases from V and 2 bases from J, with 18 bases in between. The CDR3 sequence is CASSSTPQGTGNQPQHF. The CDR3 region has the DNA TGCGCCAGCAGCTCGACCCCACAGGGTACTGGCAATCAGCCCCAGCATTTT.

V and J are TRBV5-1 and TRBJ1-2; 12 bases agree with TRBD1. Trimming cost V 3 bases and J 7 bases; bases outside gene matches: 10. The germline gives CDR1 SGHRS, CDR2 YFSETQ. The CDR3 runs to 16 residues. The CDR3 coding sequence is TGCGCCAGCAGCTGGGAACCGGGACAGGGGGCAGGTGGCTACACCTTC. The encoded protein is CASSWEPGQGAGGYTF.

The chain is built from TRBV27 and TRBJ2-7, with 9 bases that match TRBD1. Germline V gives CDR1 MNHEY, CDR2 SMNVEV (reference sequence). CDR3 size: 15 residues. Trimming took 0 bases from V and 6 from J; bases not matched to a gene: 6. The CDR3 sequence is CASSLSGTGRREQYF. The CDR3 coding sequence is TGTGCCAGCAGTTTATCCGGGACAGGGAGGCGCGAGCAGTACTTC.

The chain joins TRBV11-2 to TRBJ2-3, with 7 bases lining up with TRBD1. Germline CDR1 reads SGHAT; CDR2 reads FQNNGV. This CDR3 comprises 14 residues. Trimming at V came to 6 bases and at J to 4 bases, leaving 7 bases not matched to a gene. The CDR3 bases are TGTGCCAGCAGGACAGGGCTGAACGCAGATACGCAGTATTTT. Translation gives CASRTGLNADTQYF.

The genes are TRBV6-5 and TRBJ1-1, with a possible D match to TRBD1 (6 bases). Germline V gene sequence: CDR1 MNHEY, CDR2 SVGAGI. The V end was cut by 6 bases, the J end by 5 bases, with 16 bases between. The CDR3 is 14 residues long. The CDR3 reads CASRGVRGNTEAFF. DNA for the CDR3: TGTGCCAGCAGGGGGGTCAGGGGTAATACTGAAGCTTTCTTT.

The chain recombines TRBV30 with TRBJ1-5; D may be TRBD1 (5 bases). V lost 5 bases and J lost 1, with 12 bases in between. CDR1 GTSNPN and CDR2 SVGIG come from the germline V gene (reference sequence). The CDR3 is 14 residues long. The CDR3 sequence: CAWGAGISNQPQHF. The CDR3 region has the DNA TGTGCCTGGGGGGCCGGGATCAGCAATCAGCCCCAGCATTTT.

The chain employs TRBV11-2 and TRBJ2-2, with 9 bases lining up with TRBD1. Germline trimming cut 10 bases from V and 4 bases from J; bases unmatched to any gene: 10. The CDR3 length is 15 residues. The germline CDR1 and CDR2 sequences are SGHAT and FQNNGV. The CDR3 reads CATRSTGGGTGELFF. The CDR3, as DNA: TGTGCCACCAGATCGACAGGGGGTGGCACCGGGGAGCTGTTTTTT.